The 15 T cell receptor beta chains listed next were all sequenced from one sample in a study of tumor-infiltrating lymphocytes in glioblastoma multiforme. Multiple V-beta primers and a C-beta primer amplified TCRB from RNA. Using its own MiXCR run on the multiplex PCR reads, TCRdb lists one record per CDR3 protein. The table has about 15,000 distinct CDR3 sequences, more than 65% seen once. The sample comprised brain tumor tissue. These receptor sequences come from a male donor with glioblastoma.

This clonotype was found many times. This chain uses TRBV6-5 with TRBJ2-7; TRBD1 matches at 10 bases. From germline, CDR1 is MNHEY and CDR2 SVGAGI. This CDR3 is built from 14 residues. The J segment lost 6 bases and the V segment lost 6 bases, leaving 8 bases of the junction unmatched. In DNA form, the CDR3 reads TGTGCCAGCAGAAATCGGGACAGGGGCATCGAGCAGTACTTC. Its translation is CASRNRDRGIEQYF.

CDR3 loop: CASSLTGGEETQYF. CDR3 nucleotides: TGTGCCAGCAGCCTGACAGGGGGCGAAGAGACCCAGTACTTC. The chain couples TRBV11-2 to TRBJ2-5, with TRBD1 matching 10 bases. From germline, CDR1 is SGHAT and CDR2 FQNNGV. The V and J ends lost 5 bases and 3 bases, in that order; junction bases with no gene match: 3. This CDR3 is 14 amino acids long.

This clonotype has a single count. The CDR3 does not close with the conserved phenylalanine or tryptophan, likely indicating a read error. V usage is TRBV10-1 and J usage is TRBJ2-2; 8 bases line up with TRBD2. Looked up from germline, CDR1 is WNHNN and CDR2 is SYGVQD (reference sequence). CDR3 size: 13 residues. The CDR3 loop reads CASTSGNTGELFL. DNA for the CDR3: TGCGCAAGCACTAGCGGGAACACCGGGGAGCTGTTTTTA.

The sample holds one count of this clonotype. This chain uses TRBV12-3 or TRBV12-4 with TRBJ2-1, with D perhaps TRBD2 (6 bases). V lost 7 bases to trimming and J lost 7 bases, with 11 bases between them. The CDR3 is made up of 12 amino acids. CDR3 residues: CASNFAGNEQFF. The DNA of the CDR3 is TGTGCCAGCAATTTTGCGGGGAATGAGCAGTTCTTC.

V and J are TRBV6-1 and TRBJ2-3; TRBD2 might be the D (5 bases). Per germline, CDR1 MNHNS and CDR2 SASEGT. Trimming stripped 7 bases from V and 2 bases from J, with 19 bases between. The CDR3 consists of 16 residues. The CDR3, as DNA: TGTGCCAGCACAGGCGAGAGATGGGAGACCACAGATACGCAGTATTTT. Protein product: CASTGERWETTDTQYF.

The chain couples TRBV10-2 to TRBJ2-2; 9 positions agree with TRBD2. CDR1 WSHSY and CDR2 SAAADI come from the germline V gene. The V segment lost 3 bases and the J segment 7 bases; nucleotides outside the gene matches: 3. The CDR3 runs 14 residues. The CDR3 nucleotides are TGCGCCAGCAGTGAATCTAGCGGGGACGGGGAGCTGTTTTTT. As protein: CASSESSGDGELFF.

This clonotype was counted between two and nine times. The CDR3 region has the DNA TGCAGCTCTTCAGCGGGCTCATACAATGAGCAGTTCTTC. Amino acid sequence: CSSSAGSYNEQFF. The chain is built from TRBV29-1 and TRBJ2-1, with D possibly matching TRBD2 (6 bases). CDR1 and CDR2 (germline): SQVTM, ANQGSEA. The CDR3 is made up of 13 amino acids. V was shortened by 8 bases and J by 4 bases, with 15 bases between the two germline ends.

CDR3: CASSFPSLAIYEQYF. CDR3 DNA sequence: TGTGCCAGCAGCTTCCCGAGCCTAGCAATATACGAGCAGTACTTC. The V and J genes are TRBV11-2 and TRBJ2-7, with D maybe TRBD2 (5 bases). V was shortened by 3 bases and J by 4 bases, with 16 bases between the two germline ends. CDR1 is SGHAT, CDR2 FQNNGV, per germline. The length of the CDR3 is 15 residues.

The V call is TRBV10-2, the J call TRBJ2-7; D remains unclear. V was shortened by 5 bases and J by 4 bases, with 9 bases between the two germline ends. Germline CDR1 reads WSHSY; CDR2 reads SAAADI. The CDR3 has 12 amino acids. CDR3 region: CASSHDVYEQYF. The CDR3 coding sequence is TGCGCCAGCAGTCATGACGTTTACGAGCAGTACTTC.

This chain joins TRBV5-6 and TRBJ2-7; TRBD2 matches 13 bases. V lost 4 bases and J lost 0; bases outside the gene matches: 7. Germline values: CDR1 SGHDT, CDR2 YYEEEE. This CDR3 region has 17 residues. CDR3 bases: TGTGCCAGCAGCAATGGACTAGCGGGAGTAGCCTCCTACGAGCAGTACTTC. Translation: CASSNGLAGVASYEQYF.

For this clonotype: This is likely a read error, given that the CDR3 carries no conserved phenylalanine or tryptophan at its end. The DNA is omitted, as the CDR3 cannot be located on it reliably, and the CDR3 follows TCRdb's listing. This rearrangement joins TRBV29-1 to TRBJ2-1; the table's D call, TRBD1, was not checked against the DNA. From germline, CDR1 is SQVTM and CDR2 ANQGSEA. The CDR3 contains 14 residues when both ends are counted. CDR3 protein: CSTWDVSSYNEQFL.

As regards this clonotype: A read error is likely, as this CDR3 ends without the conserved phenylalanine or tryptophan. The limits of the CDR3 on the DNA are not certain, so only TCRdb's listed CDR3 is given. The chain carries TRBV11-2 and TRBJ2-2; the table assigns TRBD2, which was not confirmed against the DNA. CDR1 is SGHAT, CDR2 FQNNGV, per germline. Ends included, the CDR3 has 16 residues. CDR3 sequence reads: CASRGMGAGVPGELFL.

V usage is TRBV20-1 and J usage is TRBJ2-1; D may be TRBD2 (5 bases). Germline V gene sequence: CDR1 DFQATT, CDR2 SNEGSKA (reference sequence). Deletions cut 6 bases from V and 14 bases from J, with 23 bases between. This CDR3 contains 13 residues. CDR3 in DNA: TGCAGTGCCCTTAAGGCCGTAGCGCCTCACGAGTTCTTC. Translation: CSALKAVAPHEFF.

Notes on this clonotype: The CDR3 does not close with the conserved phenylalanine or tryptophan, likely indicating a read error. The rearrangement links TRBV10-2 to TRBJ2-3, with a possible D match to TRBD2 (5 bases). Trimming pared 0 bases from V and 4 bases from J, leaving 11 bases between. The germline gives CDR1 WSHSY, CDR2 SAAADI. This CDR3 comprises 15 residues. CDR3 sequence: CASSESWAGADTQYL. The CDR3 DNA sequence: TGCGCCAGCAGTGAGTCATGGGCCGGGGCAGATACGCAGTATCTT.

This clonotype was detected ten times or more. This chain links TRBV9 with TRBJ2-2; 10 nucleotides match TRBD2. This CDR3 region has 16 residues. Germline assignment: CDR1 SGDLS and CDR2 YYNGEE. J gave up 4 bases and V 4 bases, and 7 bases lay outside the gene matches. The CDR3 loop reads CASSPLAGDRTGELFF. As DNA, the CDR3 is TGTGCCAGCAGCCCTCTAGCGGGAGACCGCACCGGGGAGCTGTTTTTT.